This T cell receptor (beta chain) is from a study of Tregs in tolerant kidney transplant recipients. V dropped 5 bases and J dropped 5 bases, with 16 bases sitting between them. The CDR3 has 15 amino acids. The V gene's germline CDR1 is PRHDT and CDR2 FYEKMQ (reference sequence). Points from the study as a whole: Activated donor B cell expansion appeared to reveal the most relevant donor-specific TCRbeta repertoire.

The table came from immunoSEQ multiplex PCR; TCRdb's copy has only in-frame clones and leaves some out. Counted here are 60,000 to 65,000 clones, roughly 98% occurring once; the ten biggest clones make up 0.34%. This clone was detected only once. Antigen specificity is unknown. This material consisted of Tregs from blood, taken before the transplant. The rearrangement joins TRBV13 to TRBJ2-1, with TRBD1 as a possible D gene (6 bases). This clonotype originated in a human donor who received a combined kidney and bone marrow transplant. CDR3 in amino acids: CASSVQGPSNNEQFF. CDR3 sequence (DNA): TGTGCCAGCAGCGTACAGGGACCGAGCAACAATGAGCAGTTCTTC.